A single sample gave rise to the 24 T cell receptor beta chains below, sequenced in a study of T cell responses to AZD1222 COVID-19 vaccine. Method: immunoSEQ multiplex PCR; TCRdb's copy keeps in-frame clones and lacks some. In the table there are tens of thousands of clones, 65% to 85% of which are singletons. The material was peripheral blood, obtained on day 0 of AZD1222 vaccination. The receptors were gathered from an adult in good health.

The chain couples TRBV7-9 to TRBJ1-1; the match to TRBD1 covers 7 bases. Germline assignment: CDR1 SEHNR and CDR2 FQNEAQ (reference sequence). This CDR3 has 14 residues. The trim removed 5 bases at V and 0 bases at J, leaving 3 bases unmatched. DNA for the CDR3: TGTGCCAGCAGCCTCACAGGGGTGAACACTGAAGCTTTCTTT. This translates into CASSLTGVNTEAFF. Drawing the rest from reference TRBV7-9 and TRBJ1-1, the complete variable domain is DTGVSQNPRHKITKRGQNVTFRCDPISEHNRLYWYRQTLGQGPEFLTYFQNEAQLEKSRLLSDRFSAERPKGSFSTLEIQRTEQGDSAMYLCASSLTGVNTEAFFGQGTRLTVV.

The chain carries TRBV28 and TRBJ1-3, with a possible D match to TRBD1 (5 bases). The CDR3 runs to 17 residues. Germline V lookup: CDR1 MDHEN, CDR2 SYDVKM. The V and J ends lost 5 bases and 0 bases respectively, with 17 bases between them. The CDR3 region is CASSPHRQRNSGNTIYF. CDR3 coding DNA: TGTGCCAGCAGTCCCCACCGACAGCGCAACTCTGGAAACACCATATATTTT.

V gene TRBV9 combines with J gene TRBJ1-2; D may be TRBD1 (6 bases). Between the trimmed V and J ends, which lost 0 bases and 8 bases, there was a span of 14 bases. Germline V gives CDR1 SGDLS, CDR2 YYNGEE. The CDR3 spans 14 residues. In nucleotides, the CDR3 is TGTGCCAGCAGCGTAGCGTCTTGGGGGCAAGGCTACACCTTC. Translating gives CASSVASWGQGYTF.

This clone was seen a handful of times. J is TRBJ1-1 and V is TRBV5-6; the D is unclear. Trimming cost V 5 bases and J 1 base, with 9 bases left between them. Germline values: CDR1 SGHDT, CDR2 YYEEEE. This CDR3 comprises 13 residues. The CDR3 DNA follows: TGTGCCAGCAGATTAGGACGGAACACTGAAGCTTTCTTT. It encodes CASRLGRNTEAFF.

This clone was detected only once. This chain connects TRBV7-2 to TRBJ2-2; D uncertain. Per the germline V gene, CDR1 is SGHTA and CDR2 is FQGNSA. The CDR3 length is 12 residues. Trimming stripped 5 bases from V and 4 bases from J, with 5 bases between. The chain's CDR3 is CASSTPTGELFF. The CDR3 DNA follows: TGTGCCAGCAGCACGCCCACCGGGGAGCTGTTTTTT. The variable domain in full, with the rest retrieved from reference TRBV7-2 and TRBJ2-2, is GAGVSQSPSNKVTEKGKDVELRCDPISGHTALYWYRQSLGQGLEFLIYFQGNSAPDKSGLPSDRFSAERTGGSVSTLTIQRTQQEDSAVYLCASSTPTGELFFGEGSRLTVL.

This clone was seen only a few times. This chain joins TRBV3-1 (or the pseudogene TRBV3-2) and TRBJ1-4; D might be TRBD1 (5 bases). This CDR3 has 16 residues. The V end lost 5 bases, the J end lost 4 bases, and 17 bases lay between the germline ends. In germline, CDR1 is LGHDT, CDR2 YNNKEL (reference sequence). For the CDR3, the DNA is TGTGCCAGCAGCTTCACCAGACGGGGGTATAATGAAAAACTGTTTTTT. It encodes CASSFTRRGYNEKLFF.

The chain is built from TRBV29-1 and TRBJ2-2; either TRBD1 or TRBD2 may supply D (6 bases each). This CDR3 spans 16 amino acids. Per the germline V gene, CDR1 is SQVTM and CDR2 is ANQGSEA. The germline V and J ends were trimmed by 7 bases and 1 base, with 19 bases remaining between them. This CDR3 is CSGKSRGAGNTGELFF. The CDR3 DNA follows: TGCAGCGGCAAGAGCAGGGGAGCGGGGAACACCGGGGAGCTGTTTTTT.

V and J are TRBV7-2 and TRBJ2-2; D unresolved. CDR3 size: 13 residues. Trimming took 5 bases from V and 6 from J, leaving 10 bases between them. Germline CDR1 reads SGHTA; CDR2 reads FQGNSA. Here the CDR3 reads CASSPGPSGELFF. The CDR3 coding sequence is TGTGCCAGCAGCCCCGGCCCGTCCGGGGAGCTGTTTTTT.

The V and J genes are TRBV2 and TRBJ1-1; D gene unclear. The V end lost 6 bases, the J end lost 4 bases, and 12 bases lay between the germline ends. This CDR3 contains 13 residues. Per germline, CDR1 SNHLY and CDR2 FYNNEI. The CDR3 DNA is TGTGCCAGCAGAAGTGGCCGGGGCACTGAAGCTTTCTTT. Its translation is CASRSGRGTEAFF. The variable domain in full, with the rest retrieved from reference TRBV2 and TRBJ1-1, is EPEVTQTPSHQVTQMGQEVILRCVPISNHLYFYWYRQILGQKVEFLVSFYNNEISEKSEIFDDQFSVERPDGSNFTLKIRSTKLEDSAMYFCASRSGRGTEAFFGQGTRLTVV.

The chain has TRBV4-3 and TRBJ2-1; 13 bases match TRBD2. V trimming: 0 bases; J trimming: 9 bases; junction bases outside the gene matches: 8. The germline gives CDR1 LGHNA, CDR2 YSLEER. The length of the CDR3 is 17 residues. The CDR3 DNA reads TGCGCCAGCAGCCAAGATGTTGGACTAGCGGGAGCTGGTGAGCAGTTCTTC. Protein product: CASSQDVGLAGAGEQFF.

The chain carries TRBV3-1 (or the pseudogene TRBV3-2) and TRBJ1-3, with a possible D match to TRBD1 (5 bases). The length of the CDR3 is 15 residues. The germline V gene encodes CDR1 LGHDT and CDR2 YNNKEL (reference sequence). Trimming pared 1 base from V and 4 bases from J, leaving 11 bases between. CDR3 nucleotide sequence: TGTGCCAGCAGCCAAGGACAGCTCTCAGGAAACACCATATATTTT. This encodes CASSQGQLSGNTIYF.

The chain employs TRBV18 and TRBJ1-1; D is uncertain. This CDR3 is built from 14 residues. Germline V lookup: CDR1 KGHSH, CDR2 LQKENI. V gave up 2 bases and J gave up 5 bases, with 12 bases separating them. The CDR3 DNA reads TGTGCCAGCTCACCAAGCAGAGTTCTTACTGAAGCTTTCTTT. Translating it yields CASSPSRVLTEAFF.

The chain combines TRBV4-3 with TRBJ1-2; 7 nucleotides match TRBD1. The CDR3 runs 16 residues. Per the germline V gene, CDR1 is LGHNA and CDR2 is YSLEER. With 2 bases clipped from V and 7 bases from J, the junction kept 13 bases outside the gene matches. CDR3 nucleotide sequence: TGCGCCAGCAGCCAACGACCTGTAGGGGGCCTGGGTGGCTACACCTTC. This gives the protein CASSQRPVGGLGGYTF.

The chain carries TRBV4-3 and TRBJ2-7, with D possibly being TRBD1 (5 bases). Trimming left V 4 bases short and J 4 bases short, with 11 bases between. Germline V lookup: CDR1 LGHNA, CDR2 YSLEER. This CDR3 is built from 13 residues. CDR3 in amino acids: CASSRPQVYEQYF. The CDR3 nucleotides are TGCGCCAGCAGCCGCCCACAGGTTTACGAGCAGTACTTC.

The chain couples TRBV6-2 or TRBV6-3 to TRBJ2-5, with D possibly matching TRBD2 (5 bases). Germline V gene data show CDR1 as MNHEY and CDR2 as SVGEGT. This CDR3 is built from 19 residues. V shed 5 bases and J shed 2 bases, with 27 bases lying between them. In DNA, the CDR3 is TGTGCCAGCAGTCATGGGTCGTTGAGGAAACTAGGGCGGCAAGAGACCCAGTACTTC. Protein sequence: CASSHGSLRKLGRQETQYF.

The genes are TRBV5-1 and TRBJ1-1; 8 nucleotides line up with TRBD1. CDR1 and CDR2 (germline): SGHRS, YFSETQ. After removal of 4 bases from V and 1 base from J, the junction contained 3 bases not matched to a gene. CDR3 length equals 14 residues. DNA of the CDR3: TGCGCCAGCAGCCTGGGACAGGCGAACACTGAAGCTTTCTTT. Encoded protein: CASSLGQANTEAFF. Complete variable domain (other parts from reference TRBV5-1 and TRBJ1-1): KAGVTQTPRYLIKTRGQQVTLSCSPISGHRSVSWYQQTPGQGLQFLFEYFSETQRNKGNFPGRFSGRQFSNSRSEMNVSTLELGDSALYLCASSLGQANTEAFFGQGTRLTVV.

The CDR3 region is CATSRDDNDNQPQHF. CDR3 sequence (DNA): TGTGCCACCAGCAGAGACGACAACGACAATCAGCCCCAGCATTTT. The chain has TRBV15 and TRBJ1-5, with D unresolved. The CDR3 is made up of 15 amino acids. Germline V gene lookup returns CDR1 LNHNV and CDR2 YYDKDF (reference sequence). Trimming cost V 0 bases and J 3 bases, with 9 bases left between them. Full variable domain (remainder filled in from reference TRBV15 and TRBJ1-5): DAMVIQNPRYQVTQFGKPVTLSCSQTLNHNVMYWYQQKSSQAPKLLFHYYDKDFNNEADTPDNFQSRRPNTSFCFLDIRSPGLGDTAMYLCATSRDDNDNQPQHFGDGTRLSIL.

The chain uses TRBV6-5 and TRBJ1-2; 9 bases are shared with TRBD1. The V gene's germline CDR1 is MNHEY and CDR2 SVGAGI. The CDR3 extends over 14 amino acids. With V trimmed by 2 bases and J by 8 bases, 6 bases remained unmatched. The CDR3 reads CASSYEWTGEGYTF. In nucleotides, the CDR3 is TGTGCCAGCAGTTACGAGTGGACAGGGGAGGGCTACACCTTC.

This chain links TRBV7-9 with TRBJ1-1; no clear D gene. V gave up 1 base and J gave up 4 bases, with 7 bases separating them. This CDR3 spans 13 amino acids. Germline V lookup: CDR1 SEHNR, CDR2 FQNEAQ (reference sequence). In nucleotides, the CDR3 is TGTGCCAGCAGCTTAGTCCCGCCCACTGAAGCTTTCTTT. This translates into CASSLVPPTEAFF.

This sequence joins TRBV5-1 and TRBJ2-1; D might be TRBD1 or TRBD2, each matching 5 bases. Per germline, CDR1 SGHRS and CDR2 YFSETQ. The V end lost 2 bases, the J end lost 5 bases, and 23 bases lay between the germline ends. The CDR3 spans 18 residues. The CDR3 loop is CASSLGFVRRDPDNEQFF. The CDR3 bases are TGCGCCAGCAGCTTAGGATTTGTTCGCAGGGACCCCGACAATGAGCAGTTCTTC. Full variable domain (remainder filled in from reference TRBV5-1 and TRBJ2-1): KAGVTQTPRYLIKTRGQQVTLSCSPISGHRSVSWYQQTPGQGLQFLFEYFSETQRNKGNFPGRFSGRQFSNSRSEMNVSTLELGDSALYLCASSLGFVRRDPDNEQFFGPGTRLTVL.

A single count supports this clone. The DNA for the CDR3 is TGTGCCAGCAGTGAGATCGGGGGGGCCTACAATGAGCAGTTCTTC. The encoded protein is CASSEIGGAYNEQFF. J is TRBJ2-1 and V is TRBV6-4; TRBD2 aligns across 8 bases. The junction had 3 bases not matched to a gene; V was cut back by 3 bases and J by 2 bases. CDR1 is MRHNA and CDR2 is SNTAGT in the germline V gene. This CDR3 is built from 15 residues.

The V call is TRBV19, the J call TRBJ1-1; unclear D gene. In germline, CDR1 is LNHDA, CDR2 SQIVND (reference sequence). The CDR3 extends over 12 amino acids. The V end was cut by 6 bases, the J end by 1 base, with 6 bases between. The CDR3 nucleotides read TGTGCCAGTAGCATCCAGAACACTGAAGCTTTCTTT. Protein sequence: CASSIQNTEAFF. Combining the CDR3 with reference TRBV19 and TRBJ1-1 gives the whole variable domain DGGITQSPKYLFRKEGQNVTLSCEQNLNHDAMYWYRQDPGQGLRLIYYSQIVNDFQKGDIAEGYSVSREKKESFPLTVTSAQKNPTAFYLCASSIQNTEAFFGQGTRLTVV.

The gene calls are TRBV7-9 and TRBJ1-5; D is perhaps TRBD1 (6 bases). V lost 5 bases and J lost 3, with 11 bases in between. Germline V gene lookup returns CDR1 SEHNR and CDR2 FQNEAQ (reference sequence). This CDR3 comprises 14 residues. The CDR3 region is CASSQRGTNQPQHF. The CDR3 DNA is TGTGCCAGCAGCCAGAGGGGGACCAATCAGCCCCAGCATTTT. The entire variable domain, with the rest obtained from reference TRBV7-9 and TRBJ1-5, is as follows: DTGVSQNPRHKITKRGQNVTFRCDPISEHNRLYWYRQTLGQGPEFLTYFQNEAQLEKSRLLSDRFSAERPKGSFSTLEIQRTEQGDSAMYLCASSQRGTNQPQHFGDGTRLSIL.

The gene calls are TRBV5-5 and TRBJ1-4; D is ambiguous. Looked up from germline, CDR1 is SGHKS and CDR2 is YYEKEE (reference sequence). The V gene lost 4 bases and the J gene lost 4 bases, with 14 bases spanning the gap. The length of the CDR3 is 15 residues. The CDR3 spells CASSQRVLVNEKLFF. In DNA form, the CDR3 reads TGTGCCAGCAGCCAGAGGGTATTGGTTAATGAAAAACTGTTTTTT. Full variable domain (outside the CDR3, taken from reference TRBV5-5 and TRBJ1-4): DAGVTQSPTHLIKTRGQQVTLRCSPISGHKSVSWYQQVLGQGPQFIFQYYEKEERGRGNFPDRFSARQFPNYSSELNVNALLLGDSALYLCASSQRVLVNEKLFFGSGTQLSVL.